This TCR beta chain came from a study of blood T cell repertoires in COVID-19. The protocol was immunoSEQ multiplex PCR, while the TCRdb copy is restricted to in-frame clones and leaves out a portion. The data show about 330,000 clones, with roughly 87% seen just once and 1% held by the top ten. This clone was picked up one time. This CDR3 region has 16 residues. Germline CDR1 reads LGHDT; CDR2 reads YNNKEL (reference sequence). After removal of 1 base from V and 7 bases from J, the junction contained 6 bases not matched to a gene. Input material: PBMCs or T cells enriched from blood (not recorded which). This TCR derives from a woman aged 30 to 39 who had recovered from COVID-19. The V call is TRBV3-1 (or the pseudogene TRBV3-2), the J call TRBJ1-6; the match to TRBD1 covers 8 bases. The CDR3 sequence is CASSQASGGANSPLHF. The CDR3 DNA sequence: TGTGCCAGCAGCCAAGCGTCAGGGGGCGCGAATTCACCCCTCCACTTT.